This T cell receptor (beta chain) stems from a study of T cells in Graves' hyperthyroidism and ophthalmopathy. Lactation, pregnancy, other autoimmune disease or uncontrolled infection led to exclusion of patients. Study-wide results and caveats: Model predictions of ophthalmopathy came a median 6.5 months before onset.

With respect to this clonotype: Antigen: not known.

V lost 11 bases, J lost 6 bases, and 20 bases lay in between. The germline CDR1 and CDR2 sequences are ENHRY and SYGVKD. The CDR3 totals 14 residues. TCR beta CDR3 regions were amplified from RNA transcripts. In the first-round RT-PCR of the TCR CDR3, the HTBI primer set was used. TCRdb called the multiplex PCR reads again in MiXCR, with one record for every CDR3 protein. The data contain roughly 380,000 distinct CDR3 sequences, about an eighth of them singletons. The clonotype comes from a woman aged 18-35 years with Graves' hyperthyroidism. The V call is TRBV10-3, the J call TRBJ2-1; D tentatively fits TRBD1 or TRBD2 (5 bases each). The sample was blood. In nucleotides, the CDR3 is TGTGCCGTTAGCGACTTCAATGGGGGCAATGAGCAGTTCTTC. It translates to CAVSDFNGGNEQFF.